The 6 T cell receptor beta chains below come from one sample, sequenced in a study of naive and memory T cell subsets. Two oligonucleotides, mixed equimolar, formed the beta constant-region primer covering TRBC1 and TRBC2. Using its own MiXCR run on the UMI-ligation and nested PCR reads, TCRdb lists one record per CDR3 protein. This table holds roughly 140,000 distinct CDR3 sequences, 15% to 20% found once. Sequencing used naive CD4+ T cells from blood. All receptors come from a human donor in good health.

The rearrangement joins TRBV11-2 to TRBJ2-1; D is possibly TRBD2 (5 bases). The V gene lost 3 bases and the J gene lost 4 bases, with 19 bases spanning the gap. The CDR3 is 17 residues long. In germline, CDR1 is SGHAT, CDR2 FQNNGV. This chain's CDR3 is CASSFGRSVTRYNEQFF. CDR3 DNA sequence: TGTGCCAGCAGCTTCGGTCGTAGCGTCACTAGGTACAATGAGCAGTTCTTC.

Turning to this clonotype: Compared with germline, one end of the junction differs, possibly owing to a read error. This chain connects TRBV25-1 to TRBJ2-7; tentatively, D is TRBD2 (6 bases). The CDR3 sequence is 17 residues long. CDR1 is MGHDK and CDR2 is SYGVNS in the germline V gene. The CDR3 protein is CASSESGTGVFSFEQYF. The CDR3, as DNA: TGTGCCAGCAGTGAATCGGGTACGGGGGTCTTTTCCTTCGAGCAGTACTTC.

This clonotype was counted ten times or more. The chain employs TRBV7-2 and TRBJ2-5; D remains ambiguous. CDR3 length: 12 amino acids. CDR1 and CDR2 (germline): SGHTA, FQGNSA. Deletions cut 4 bases from V and 6 bases from J, with 9 bases between. As DNA, the CDR3 is TGTGCCAGCAGCTCCGACCCCAAGACCCAGTACTTC. Protein: CASSSDPKTQYF.

This chain connects TRBV5-4 to TRBJ2-3; no clear D. This CDR3 has 14 amino acids. Germline values: CDR1 SGHNT, CDR2 YYREEE (reference sequence). The V end lost 4 bases, the J end lost 0 bases, and 9 bases lay between the germline ends. CDR3 loop: CASSVGRSTDTQYF. The CDR3, as DNA: TGTGCCAGCAGCGTAGGGCGGAGCACAGATACGCAGTATTTT. Looking up the rest from reference TRBV5-4 and TRBJ2-3 gives the full variable domain: ETGVTQSPTHLIKTRGQQVTLRCSSQSGHNTVSWYQQALGQGPQFIFQYYREEENGRGNFPPRFSGLQFPNYSSELNVNALELDDSALYLCASSVGRSTDTQYFGPGTRLTVL.

This clonotype showed up just a few times. V and J are TRBV7-2 and TRBJ2-7, with 8 nucleotides matching TRBD1. Germline-derived CDR1 and CDR2 are SGHTA and FQGNSA. V gave up 5 bases and J gave up 6 bases; unmatched junction bases: 6. CDR3 size: 13 residues. As DNA, the CDR3 is TGTGCCAGCAGCCGTGTCGACAGGGGCGAGCAGTACTTC. Residues: CASSRVDRGEQYF.

This rearrangement joins TRBV5-1 to TRBJ2-7, with D possibly matching TRBD1 (6 bases). This CDR3 comprises 14 residues. V was trimmed by 9 bases and J by 6 bases, leaving 22 bases between them. CDR1 SGHRS and CDR2 YFSETQ come from the germline V gene. This CDR3 is CATQVGTLSGEQYF. The CDR3 DNA is TGCGCCACTCAGGTGGGGACACTCTCCGGCGAGCAGTACTTC.